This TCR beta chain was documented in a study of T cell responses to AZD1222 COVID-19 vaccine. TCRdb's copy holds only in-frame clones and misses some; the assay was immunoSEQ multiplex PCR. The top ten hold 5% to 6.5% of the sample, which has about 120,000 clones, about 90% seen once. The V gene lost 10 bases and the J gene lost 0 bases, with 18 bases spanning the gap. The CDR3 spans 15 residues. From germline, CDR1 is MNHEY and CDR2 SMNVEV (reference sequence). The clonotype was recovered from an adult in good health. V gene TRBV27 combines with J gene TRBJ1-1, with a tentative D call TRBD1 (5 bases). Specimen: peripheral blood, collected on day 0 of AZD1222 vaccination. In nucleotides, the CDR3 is TGTGCCACCTCGCGGGGGGACCTGGTGAACACTGAAGCTTTCTTT. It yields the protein CATSRGDLVNTEAFF.